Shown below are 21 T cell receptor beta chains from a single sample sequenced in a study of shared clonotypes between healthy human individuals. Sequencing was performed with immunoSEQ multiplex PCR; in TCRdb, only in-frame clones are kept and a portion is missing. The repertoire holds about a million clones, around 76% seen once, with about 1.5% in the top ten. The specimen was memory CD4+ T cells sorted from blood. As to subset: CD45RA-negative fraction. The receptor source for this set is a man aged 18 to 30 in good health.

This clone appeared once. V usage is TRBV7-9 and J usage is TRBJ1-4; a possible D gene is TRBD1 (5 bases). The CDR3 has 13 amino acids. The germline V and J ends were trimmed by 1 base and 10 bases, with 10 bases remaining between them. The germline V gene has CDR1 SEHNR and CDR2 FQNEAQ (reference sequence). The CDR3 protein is CASSLDQGTKLFF. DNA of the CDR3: TGTGCCAGCAGCTTAGACCAGGGTACAAAACTGTTTTTT.

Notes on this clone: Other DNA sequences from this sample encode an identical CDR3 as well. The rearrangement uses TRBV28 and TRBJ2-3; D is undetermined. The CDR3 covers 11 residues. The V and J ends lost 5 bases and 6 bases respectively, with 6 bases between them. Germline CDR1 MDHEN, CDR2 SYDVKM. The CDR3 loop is CASSLRDTQYF. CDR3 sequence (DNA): TGTGCCAGCAGTCTCAGGGATACGCAGTATTTT.

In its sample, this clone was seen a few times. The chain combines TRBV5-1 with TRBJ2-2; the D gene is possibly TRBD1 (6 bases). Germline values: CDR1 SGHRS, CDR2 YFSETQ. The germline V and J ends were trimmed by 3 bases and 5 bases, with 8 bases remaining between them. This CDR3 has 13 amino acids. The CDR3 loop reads CASSYRETGELFF. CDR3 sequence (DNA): TGCGCCAGCAGCTACAGGGAAACCGGGGAGCTGTTTTTT.

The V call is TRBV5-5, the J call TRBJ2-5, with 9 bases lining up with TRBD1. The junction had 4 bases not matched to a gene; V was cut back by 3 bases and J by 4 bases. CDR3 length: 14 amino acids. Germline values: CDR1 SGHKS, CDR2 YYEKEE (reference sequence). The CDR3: CASSSGQGRETQYF. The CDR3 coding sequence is TGTGCCAGCAGCTCGGGACAGGGACGAGAGACCCAGTACTTC.

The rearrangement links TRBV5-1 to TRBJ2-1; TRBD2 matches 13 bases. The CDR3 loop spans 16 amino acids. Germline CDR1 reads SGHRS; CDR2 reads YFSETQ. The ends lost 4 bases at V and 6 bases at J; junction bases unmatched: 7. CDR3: CASSLSGLAGANEQFF. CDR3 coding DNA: TGCGCCAGCAGCCTCTCCGGACTAGCGGGAGCCAATGAGCAGTTCTTC.

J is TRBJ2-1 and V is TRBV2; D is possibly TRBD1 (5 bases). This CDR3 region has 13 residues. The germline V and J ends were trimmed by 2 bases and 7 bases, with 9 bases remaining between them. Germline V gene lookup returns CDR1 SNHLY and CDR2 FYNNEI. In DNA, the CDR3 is TGTGCCAGCAGTGAAAGGACATTTAATGAGCAGTTCTTC. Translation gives CASSERTFNEQFF.

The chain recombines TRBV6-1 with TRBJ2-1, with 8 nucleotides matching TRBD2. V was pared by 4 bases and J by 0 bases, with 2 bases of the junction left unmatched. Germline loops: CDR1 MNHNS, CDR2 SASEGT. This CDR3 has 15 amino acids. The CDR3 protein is CASSVGLDSYNEQFF. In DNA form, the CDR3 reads TGTGCCAGCAGTGTGGGACTAGACTCCTACAATGAGCAGTTCTTC.

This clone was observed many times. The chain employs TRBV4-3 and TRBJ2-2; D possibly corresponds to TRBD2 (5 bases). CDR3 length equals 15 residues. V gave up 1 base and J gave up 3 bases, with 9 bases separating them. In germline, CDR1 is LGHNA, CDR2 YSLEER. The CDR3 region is CASSQAASYTGELFF. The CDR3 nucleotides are TGCGCCAGCAGCCAAGCGGCTAGCTACACCGGGGAGCTGTTTTTT.

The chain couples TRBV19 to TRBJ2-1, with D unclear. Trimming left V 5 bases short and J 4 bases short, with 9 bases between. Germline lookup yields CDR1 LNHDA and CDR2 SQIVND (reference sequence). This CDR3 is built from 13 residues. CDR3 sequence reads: CASSHQTYNEQFF. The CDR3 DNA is TGTGCCAGTAGTCACCAGACGTACAATGAGCAGTTCTTC.

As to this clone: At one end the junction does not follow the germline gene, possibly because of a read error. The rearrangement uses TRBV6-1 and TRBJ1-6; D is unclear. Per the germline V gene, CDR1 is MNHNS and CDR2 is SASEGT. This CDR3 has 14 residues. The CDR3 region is CAGSLSPLNSPLHF. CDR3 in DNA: TGTGCCGGCAGTCTCTCGCCACTTAATTCACCCCTCCACTTT.

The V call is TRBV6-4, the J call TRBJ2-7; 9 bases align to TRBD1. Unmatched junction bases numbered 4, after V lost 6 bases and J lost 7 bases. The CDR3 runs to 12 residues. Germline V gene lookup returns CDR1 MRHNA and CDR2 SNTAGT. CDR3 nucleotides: TGTGCCAGCAGGGCCGGGACAGGGGAGCAGTACTTC. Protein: CASRAGTGEQYF.

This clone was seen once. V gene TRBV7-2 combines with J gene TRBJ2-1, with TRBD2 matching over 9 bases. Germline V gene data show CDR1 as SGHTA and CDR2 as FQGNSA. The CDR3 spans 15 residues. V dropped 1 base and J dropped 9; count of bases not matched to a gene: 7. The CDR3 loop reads CASSLVVAGVGEQFF. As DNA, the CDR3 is TGTGCCAGCAGCTTAGTAGTAGCGGGGGTGGGTGAGCAGTTCTTC.

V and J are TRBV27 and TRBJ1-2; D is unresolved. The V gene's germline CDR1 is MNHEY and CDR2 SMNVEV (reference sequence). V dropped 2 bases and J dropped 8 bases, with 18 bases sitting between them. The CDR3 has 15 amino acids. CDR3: CASSLMAGPGGGYTF. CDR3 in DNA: TGTGCCAGCAGTTTAATGGCCGGACCGGGTGGAGGCTACACCTTC.

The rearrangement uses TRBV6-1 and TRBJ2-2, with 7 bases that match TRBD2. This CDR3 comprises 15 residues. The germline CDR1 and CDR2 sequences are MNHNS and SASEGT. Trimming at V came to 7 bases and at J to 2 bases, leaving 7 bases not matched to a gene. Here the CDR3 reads CASNPGGGNTGELFF. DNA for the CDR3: TGTGCCAGCAACCCTGGGGGGGGAAACACCGGGGAGCTGTTTTTT.

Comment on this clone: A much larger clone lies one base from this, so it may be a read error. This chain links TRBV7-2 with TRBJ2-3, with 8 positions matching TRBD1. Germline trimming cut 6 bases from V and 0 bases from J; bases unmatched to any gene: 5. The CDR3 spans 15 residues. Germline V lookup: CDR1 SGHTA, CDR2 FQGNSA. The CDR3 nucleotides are TGTGCCAGCAGGCGACAGGGGACTAGCACAGATACGCAGTATTTT. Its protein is CASRRQGTSTDTQYF.

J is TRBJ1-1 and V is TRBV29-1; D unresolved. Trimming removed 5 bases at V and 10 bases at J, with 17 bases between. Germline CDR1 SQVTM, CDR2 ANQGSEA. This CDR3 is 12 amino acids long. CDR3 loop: CSVQKDGVSAFF. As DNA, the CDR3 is TGCAGCGTTCAAAAGGACGGGGTATCAGCTTTCTTT.

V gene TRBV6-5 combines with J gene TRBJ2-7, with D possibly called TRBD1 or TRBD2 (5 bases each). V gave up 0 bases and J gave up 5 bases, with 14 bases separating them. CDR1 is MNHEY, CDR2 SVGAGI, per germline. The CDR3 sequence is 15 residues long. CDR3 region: CASSYSGVGNNEQYF. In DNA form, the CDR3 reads TGTGCCAGCAGTTACTCGGGGGTAGGGAACAACGAGCAGTACTTC.

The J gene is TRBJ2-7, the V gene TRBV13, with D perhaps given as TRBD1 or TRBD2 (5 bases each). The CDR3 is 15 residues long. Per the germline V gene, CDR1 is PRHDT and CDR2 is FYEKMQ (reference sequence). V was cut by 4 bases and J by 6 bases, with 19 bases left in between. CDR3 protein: CASSSSLGGWSEQYF. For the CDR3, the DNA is TGTGCCAGCAGCTCCTCCCTTGGGGGTTGGAGCGAGCAGTACTTC.

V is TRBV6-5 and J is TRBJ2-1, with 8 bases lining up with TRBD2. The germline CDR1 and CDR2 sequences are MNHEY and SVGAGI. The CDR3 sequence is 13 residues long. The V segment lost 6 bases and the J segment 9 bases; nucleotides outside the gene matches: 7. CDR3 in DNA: TGTGCCAGCAGCAACGGGGGGGCGGGTGAGCAGTTCTTC. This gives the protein CASSNGGAGEQFF.

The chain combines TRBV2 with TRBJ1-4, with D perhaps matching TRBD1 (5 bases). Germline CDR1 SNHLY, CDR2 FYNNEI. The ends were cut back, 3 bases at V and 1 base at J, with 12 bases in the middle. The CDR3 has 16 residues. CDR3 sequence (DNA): TGTGCCAGCAGTGAGCGGGGCGGTGGAACTAATGAAAAACTGTTTTTT. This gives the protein CASSERGGGTNEKLFF.

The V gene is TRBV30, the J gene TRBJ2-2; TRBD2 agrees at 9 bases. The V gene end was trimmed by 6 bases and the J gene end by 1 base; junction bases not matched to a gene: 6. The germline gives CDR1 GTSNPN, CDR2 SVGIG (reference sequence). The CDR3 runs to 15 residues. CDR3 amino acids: CACEPSGVNTGELFF. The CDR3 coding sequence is TGTGCCTGCGAACCTAGCGGGGTGAACACCGGGGAGCTGTTTTTT.